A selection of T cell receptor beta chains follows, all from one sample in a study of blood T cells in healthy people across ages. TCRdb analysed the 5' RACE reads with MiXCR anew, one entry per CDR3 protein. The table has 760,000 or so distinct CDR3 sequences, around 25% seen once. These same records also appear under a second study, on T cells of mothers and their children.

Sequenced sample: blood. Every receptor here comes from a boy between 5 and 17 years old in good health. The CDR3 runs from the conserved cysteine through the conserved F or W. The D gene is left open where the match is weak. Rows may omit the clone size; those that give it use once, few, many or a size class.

TGTGCCAGCAGTGAAGTATCGGTCCTAACCTACGAGCAGTACTTC	CASSEVSVLTYEQYF	15	few	TRBV6-1	TRBJ2-7	NA
TGTGCCACCAGTGATTTGCAACTGGGGCAGGGGGAGACCCAGTACTTC	CATSDLQLGQGETQYF	16	NA	TRBV24-1	TRBJ2-5	NA
TGTGCCTGGGGACCATACGTTGAGCAGTTCTTC	CAWGPYVEQFF	11	few	TRBV28	TRBJ2-1	NA
TGCAGTGCTACCATCTTAGGAAGAGAGGTCGAGACTGAAGCTTTCTTT	CSATILGREVETEAFF	16	NA	TRBV20-1	TRBJ1-1	NA
TGCGCCAGCAGCCAATTGGACTCTGGGGAGACCCAGTACTTC	CASSQLDSGETQYF	14	few	TRBV4-3	TRBJ2-5	NA
TGTGCCAGCAGCTTAGGGGAAGGTCGCTACACCTTC	CASSLGEGRYTF	12	NA	TRBV7-9	TRBJ1-2	NA
TGTGCCAGCACCACGGTGGGGCCCGACACTGAAGCTTTCTTT	CASTTVGPDTEAFF	14	NA	TRBV12-3/TRBV12-4	TRBJ1-1	NA
TGTGCCAGCAGCCGTCCCCGTCTAGCGGGAGCTGCCTACGAGCAGTACTTC	CASSRPRLAGAAYEQYF	17	NA	TRBV7-9	TRBJ2-7	TRBD2
TGCAGTGCTAGAGACGGGACCATGAGCCATGAGCAGTTCTTC	CSARDGTMSHEQFF	14	few	TRBV20-1	TRBJ2-1	NA
TGCAGCGTTCTAAGCCTGGAGGGTGGCAGGCCTTACTCTGGGGCCAACGTCCTGACTTTC	CSVLSLEGGRPYSGANVLTF	20	NA	TRBV29-1	TRBJ2-6	NA
TGTGCCAGCAGTAGGGCTAGCGGGAGTATCAACGAGCAGTACTTC	CASSRASGSINEQYF	15	few	TRBV7-9	TRBJ2-7	TRBD2
TGCAGTGCAAATAGCGGGGGGCAAGAGACCCAGTACTTC	CSANSGGQETQYF	13	NA	TRBV20-1	TRBJ2-5	TRBD2
TGTGCCAGCAGCGCCCGGGACGGAAACACAGATACGCAGTATTTT	CASSARDGNTDTQYF	15	NA	TRBV7-2	TRBJ2-3	NA
TGTGCCATCAGTGCTAGCGGGAGCGGCGGGGATACGCAGTATTTT	CAISASGSGGDTQYF	15	few	TRBV10-3	TRBJ2-3	TRBD2
TGTGCCAGCAGCCCCCCCTTCGACACTTCCTACGAGCAGTACTTC	CASSPPFDTSYEQYF	15	few	TRBV7-9	TRBJ2-7	NA
TGTGCCAGCAGCTCCGGGCCGGGCGAGCAGTTCTTC	CASSSGPGEQFF	12	NA	TRBV11-2	TRBJ2-1	NA
TGTGCCAGCAGCCCCACCCGAGTGGGGCAGCCTTCTAACTATGGCTACACCTTC	CASSPTRVGQPSNYGYTF	18	NA	TRBV14	TRBJ1-2	NA
TGTGCCAGCAGGTCTGGGACAGGGAGGGAGACCCAGTACTTC	CASRSGTGRETQYF	14	NA	TRBV11-3	TRBJ2-5	TRBD1
TGCGCCAGCAGCTTGGGGACGGTGGGTGAGCAGTTCTTC	CASSLGTVGEQFF	13	NA	TRBV5-1	TRBJ2-1	NA
TGTGCCAGCAGCTTGGGGGATAGGGGCGAGCAGTACTTC	CASSLGDRGEQYF	13	NA	TRBV5-6	TRBJ2-7	NA
TGCAGTGCTAGTTGGAGTGCATTAGCCAAAAACATTCAGTACTTC	CSASWSALAKNIQYF	15	NA	TRBV20-1	TRBJ2-4	NA
TGTGCCAGCAGCCAAGAACTAGCGGGAGGCTACGAGCAGTACTTC	CASSQELAGGYEQYF	15	NA	TRBV3-1	TRBJ2-7	TRBD2
TGTGCCAGCACCACGAGGGGGCTAGCGGGAGAGGACGAGCAGTACTTC	CASTTRGLAGEDEQYF	16	few	TRBV7-9	TRBJ2-7	TRBD2
TGTGCCAGCAGCAGACTAGCGGGGGGGCCAGGCGAGCAGTACTTC	CASSRLAGGPGEQYF	15	NA	TRBV6-2/TRBV6-3	TRBJ2-7	TRBD2
TGCAGTGCTAGAGGTGTCGAGGGGTTCTCCTACGAGCAGTACTTC	CSARGVEGFSYEQYF	15	NA	TRBV20-1	TRBJ2-7	NA
TGTGCTAGTGGCCCAACTAGCGTGTCCTACAATGAGCAGTCCTTC	CASGPTSVSYNEQSF	15	NA	TRBV12-5	TRBJ2-1	TRBD2
TGCGCCAGCAGCTTGGAGGTTCAGGGGGCGAACCAGCCCCAGCATTTT	CASSLEVQGANQPQHF	16	once	TRBV5-1	TRBJ1-5	TRBD1
TGTGCCAGCAGTTTGGGGGGTTGGCAGTTCTTC	CASSLGGWQFF	11	NA	TRBV12-3/TRBV12-4	TRBJ2-1	NA
TGTGCCACCAGTGATGGGGGGGTCCACAATCAGCCCCAGCATTTT	CATSDGGVHNQPQHF	15	NA	TRBV24-1	TRBJ1-5	NA
TGCGCCAGCAGCTTTTTACAGGGAGGTTACAATGAGCAGTTCTTC	CASSFLQGGYNEQFF	15	few	TRBV5-1	TRBJ2-1	NA
TGTGCCAGTAGTGTGTGGGAGAGGTACATTGAGCAGTTCTTC	CASSVWERYIEQFF	14	few	TRBV19	TRBJ2-1	NA
TGTGCCAGCAGCCCGGGACAGGGGGATCAGCCCCAGCATTTT	CASSPGQGDQPQHF	14	many	TRBV5-1	TRBJ1-5	TRBD1
TGTGCCAGCAGCCAAGAGGGGGGGCCTTTTACCTACAATGAGCAGTTCTTC	CASSQEGGPFTYNEQFF	17	NA	TRBV4-2	TRBJ2-1	NA
TGTGCCACCAGCGAAGACACAAATCAGCCCCAGCATTTT	CATSEDTNQPQHF	13	NA	TRBV15	TRBJ1-5	NA
TGTGCCAGCAGTGAAAAGGGTCGTTCCATGTCACCCCTCCACTTT	CASSEKGRSMSPLHF	15	few	TRBV6-4	TRBJ1-6	NA
TGTGCCTGCACTCCAGGGAAGGGCTCACCCCTCCACTTT	CACTPGKGSPLHF	13	NA	TRBV7-3	TRBJ1-6	NA
TGTGCCAGCAGTCCCGGGACTCTCCCAGATACGCAGTATTTT	CASSPGTLPDTQYF	14	NA	TRBV27	TRBJ2-3	NA
TGCAGCTGGCAAGAGGGGGAGCGGTACGAGCAGTACTTC	CSWQEGERYEQYF	13	NA	TRBV29-1	TRBJ2-7	NA
TGCGCCAGCAGCCAAGAACCCCGCGGTGCAGATACGCAGTATTTT	CASSQEPRGADTQYF	15	NA	TRBV4-1	TRBJ2-3	NA
TGCGCCAGCAGTGAGGGGGAAAAACTGTTTTTT	CASSEGEKLFF	11	NA	TRBV5-1	TRBJ1-4	NA
TGTGCCACCAGCGGGGACAGGGTTGACTATGGCTACACCTTC	CATSGDRVDYGYTF	14	NA	TRBV24-1	TRBJ1-2	TRBD1
TGTGCCAGCAGTTTTATGGGGTCCGGGGAGCTGTTTTTT	CASSFMGSGELFF	13	few	TRBV12-3/TRBV12-4	TRBJ2-2	NA